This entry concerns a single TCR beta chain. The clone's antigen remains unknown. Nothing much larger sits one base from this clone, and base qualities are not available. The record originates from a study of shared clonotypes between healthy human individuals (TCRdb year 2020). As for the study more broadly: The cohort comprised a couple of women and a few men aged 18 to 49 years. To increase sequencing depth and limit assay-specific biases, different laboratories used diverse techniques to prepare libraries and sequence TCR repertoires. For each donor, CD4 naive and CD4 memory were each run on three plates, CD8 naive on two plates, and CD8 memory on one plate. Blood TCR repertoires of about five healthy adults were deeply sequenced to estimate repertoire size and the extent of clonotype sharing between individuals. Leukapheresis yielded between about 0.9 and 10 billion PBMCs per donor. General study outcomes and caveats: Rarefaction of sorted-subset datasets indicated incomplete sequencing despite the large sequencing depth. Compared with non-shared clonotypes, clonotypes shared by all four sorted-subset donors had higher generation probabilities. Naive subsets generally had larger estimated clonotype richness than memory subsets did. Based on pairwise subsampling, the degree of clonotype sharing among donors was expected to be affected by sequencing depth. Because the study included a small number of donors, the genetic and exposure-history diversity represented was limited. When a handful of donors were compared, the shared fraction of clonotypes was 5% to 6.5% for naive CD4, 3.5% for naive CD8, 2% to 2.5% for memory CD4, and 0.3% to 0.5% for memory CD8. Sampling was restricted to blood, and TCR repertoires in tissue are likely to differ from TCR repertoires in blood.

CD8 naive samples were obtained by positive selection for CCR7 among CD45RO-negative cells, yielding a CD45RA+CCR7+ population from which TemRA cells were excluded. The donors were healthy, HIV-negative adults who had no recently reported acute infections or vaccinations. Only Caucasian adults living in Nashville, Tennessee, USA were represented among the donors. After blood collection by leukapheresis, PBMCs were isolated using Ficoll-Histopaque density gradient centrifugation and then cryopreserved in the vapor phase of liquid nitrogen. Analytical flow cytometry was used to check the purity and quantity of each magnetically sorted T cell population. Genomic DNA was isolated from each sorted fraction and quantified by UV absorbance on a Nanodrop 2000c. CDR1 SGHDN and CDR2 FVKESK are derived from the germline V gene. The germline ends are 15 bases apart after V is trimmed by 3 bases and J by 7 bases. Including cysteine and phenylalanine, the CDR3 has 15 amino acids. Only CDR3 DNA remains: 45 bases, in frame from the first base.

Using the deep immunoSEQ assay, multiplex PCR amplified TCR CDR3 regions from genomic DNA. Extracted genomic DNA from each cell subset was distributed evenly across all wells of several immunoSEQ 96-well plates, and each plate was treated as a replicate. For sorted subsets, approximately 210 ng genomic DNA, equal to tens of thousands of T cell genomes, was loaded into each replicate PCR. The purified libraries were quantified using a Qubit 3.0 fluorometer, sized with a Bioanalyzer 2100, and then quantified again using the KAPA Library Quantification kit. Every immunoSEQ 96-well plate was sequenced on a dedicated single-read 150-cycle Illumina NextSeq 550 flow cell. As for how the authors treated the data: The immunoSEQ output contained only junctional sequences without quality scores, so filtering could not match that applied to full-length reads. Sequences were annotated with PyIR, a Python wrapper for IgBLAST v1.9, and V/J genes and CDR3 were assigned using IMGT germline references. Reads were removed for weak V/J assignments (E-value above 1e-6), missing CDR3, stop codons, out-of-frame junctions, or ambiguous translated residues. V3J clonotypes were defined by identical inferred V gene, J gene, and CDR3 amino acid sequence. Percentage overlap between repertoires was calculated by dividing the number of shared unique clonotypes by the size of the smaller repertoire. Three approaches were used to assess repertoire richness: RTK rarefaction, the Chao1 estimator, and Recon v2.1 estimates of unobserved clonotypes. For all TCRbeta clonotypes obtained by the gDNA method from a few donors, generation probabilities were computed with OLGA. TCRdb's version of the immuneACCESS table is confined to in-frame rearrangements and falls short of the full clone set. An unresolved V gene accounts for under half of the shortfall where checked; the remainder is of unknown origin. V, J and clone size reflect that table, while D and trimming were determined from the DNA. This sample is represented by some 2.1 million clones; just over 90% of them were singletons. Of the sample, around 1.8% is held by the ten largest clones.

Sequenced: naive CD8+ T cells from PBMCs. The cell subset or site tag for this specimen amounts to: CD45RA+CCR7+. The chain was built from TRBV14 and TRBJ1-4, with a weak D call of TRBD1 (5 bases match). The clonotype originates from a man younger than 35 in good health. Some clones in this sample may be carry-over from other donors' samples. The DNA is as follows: TGTGCCAGCAGCCACCTAGGGGAAGAGAGTGAAAAACTGTTTTTT. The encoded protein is CASSHLGEESEKLFF.